What follows are 2 T cell receptor beta chains derived from one specimen sequenced in a study of T cell changes during pregnancy in multiple sclerosis. Sequenced by immunoSEQ multiplex PCR; TCRdb stores in-frame clones only, minus some. The repertoire has tens of thousands of clones, around nine tenths of them found once; the top ten carry approximately 5%. Sequenced material: CD8+ T cells from peripheral blood mononuclear cells, taken in the first trimester of pregnancy. Receptor source: a female donor with multiple sclerosis, enrolled in a pregnancy study.

The J gene is TRBJ2-2, the V gene TRBV18; 7 bases are shared with TRBD1. CDR3 size: 15 residues. In germline, CDR1 is KGHSH, CDR2 LQKENI. The V gene end was trimmed by 2 bases and the J gene end by 3 bases; junction bases not matched to a gene: 3. The CDR3 region has the DNA TGTGCCAGCTCACCAACAGGGGACGACACCGGGGAGCTGTTTTTT. Its translation: CASSPTGDDTGELFF.

The V call is TRBV18, the J call TRBJ1-4; D is undetermined. V was shortened by 0 bases and J by 8 bases, with 16 bases between the two germline ends. The germline CDR1 and CDR2 sequences are KGHSH and LQKENI. The CDR3 sequence is 16 residues long. Written as DNA, the CDR3 is TGTGCCAGCTCACCACCGGAGGTCCGGGTTGGGGAAAAACTGTTTTTT. It encodes CASSPPEVRVGEKLFF.